The 9 T cell receptor beta chains presented below share a single source sample, sequenced in a study of blood T cell repertoires in COVID-19. Some clones are missing from TCRdb's copy, which holds only in-frame ones; the method was immunoSEQ multiplex PCR. The sample records approximately 280,000 clones, around 91% being singletons. The sample comprised peripheral blood. The receptors originated from a woman aged 55-70 years with acute or convalescent COVID-19.

The chain links TRBV3-1 (or the pseudogene TRBV3-2) to TRBJ1-2, with 11 bases aligning to TRBD1. Germline values: CDR1 LGHDT, CDR2 YNNKEL (reference sequence). The trim removed 4 bases at V and 8 bases at J, leaving 6 bases unmatched. The CDR3 length is 14 residues. In DNA form, the CDR3 reads TGTGCCAGCAGCCCTGGGACAGGGGGTCTCGGCTACACCTTC. Its protein product is CASSPGTGGLGYTF.

This chain links TRBV28 with TRBJ2-5; a possible D gene is TRBD2 (5 bases). Germline values: CDR1 MDHEN, CDR2 SYDVKM. V gave up 2 bases and J gave up 5 bases, with 12 bases separating them. This CDR3 is 14 amino acids long. CDR3 sequence: CASSLRGFGETQYF. CDR3 bases: TGTGCCAGCAGTTTACGGGGATTCGGGGAGACCCAGTACTTC.

This rearrangement joins TRBV18 to TRBJ1-1, with D perhaps matching TRBD1 (5 bases). There are 13 residues in the CDR3. Between the trimmed V and J ends, which lost 7 bases and 1 base, there was a span of 10 bases. Germline V CDR1 and CDR2: KGHSH, LQKENI. The CDR3 protein is CASFSDRNTEAFF. CDR3 bases: TGTGCCAGCTTCAGCGACAGGAACACTGAAGCTTTCTTT.

This chain links TRBV4-1 with TRBJ2-7, with 9 positions matching TRBD1. This CDR3 is built from 14 residues. The germline CDR1 and CDR2 sequences are MGHRA and YSYEKL. Trimming removed 4 bases from V and 5 bases from J; junction bases left unmatched: 6. The CDR3 spells CASSLTGDRDEQYF. In DNA form, the CDR3 reads TGCGCCAGCAGCCTAACCGGGGACAGGGACGAGCAGTACTTC.

V usage is TRBV27 and J usage is TRBJ1-2; a possible D gene is TRBD1 (6 bases). Trimming removed 1 base at V and 8 bases at J, with 26 bases between. Germline loops: CDR1 MNHEY, CDR2 SMNVEV (reference sequence). This CDR3 spans 18 amino acids. CDR3 nucleotides: TGTGCCAGCAGTTTATATGGAGCAGGGCTTCCAACCCAGGGGGGCTACACCTTC. Residues: CASSLYGAGLPTQGGYTF.

The chain recombines TRBV29-1 with TRBJ2-3; no clear D. The CDR3 is 14 residues long. The germline CDR1 and CDR2 sequences are SQVTM and ANQGSEA. V lost 4 bases to trimming and J lost 0 bases, with 11 bases between them. The CDR3 sequence: CSVGGRSSTDTQYF. For the CDR3, the DNA is TGCAGCGTTGGAGGCAGATCTAGCACAGATACGCAGTATTTT.

The J gene is TRBJ2-1, the V gene TRBV5-4, with D perhaps TRBD1 (5 bases). CDR3 size: 16 residues. Germline-derived CDR1 and CDR2 are SGHNT and YYREEE (reference sequence). V gave up 0 bases and J gave up 6 bases, with 16 bases separating them. The CDR3 sequence is CASSLAWAGQINEQFF. CDR3 DNA: TGTGCCAGCAGCTTGGCCTGGGCAGGGCAGATCAATGAGCAGTTCTTC. The variable domain in full, with the rest retrieved from reference TRBV5-4 and TRBJ2-1, is ETGVTQSPTHLIKTRGQQVTLRCSSQSGHNTVSWYQQALGQGPQFIFQYYREEENGRGNFPPRFSGLQFPNYSSELNVNALELDDSALYLCASSLAWAGQINEQFFGPGTRLTVL.

The chain employs TRBV5-1 and TRBJ2-7; 11 bases agree with TRBD2. The CDR3 sequence is 18 residues long. V gave up 0 bases and J gave up 0 bases; unmatched junction bases: 8. CDR1 is SGHRS and CDR2 is YFSETQ in the germline V gene. CDR3 DNA: TGCGCCAGCAGCTTGGGGCTAGCGGGGGGTAGGAGCTCCTACGAGCAGTACTTC. This sequence encodes CASSLGLAGGRSSYEQYF.

The chain couples TRBV2 to TRBJ2-1; weak D call: TRBD2 (5 bases). The CDR3 consists of 14 residues. CDR1 and CDR2 (germline): SNHLY, FYNNEI. V was cut by 6 bases and J by 5 bases, with 14 bases left in between. Written as DNA, the CDR3 is TGTGCCAGCAGCCCCTGGCGGGTAGACAATGAGCAGTTCTTC. It translates to CASSPWRVDNEQFF.